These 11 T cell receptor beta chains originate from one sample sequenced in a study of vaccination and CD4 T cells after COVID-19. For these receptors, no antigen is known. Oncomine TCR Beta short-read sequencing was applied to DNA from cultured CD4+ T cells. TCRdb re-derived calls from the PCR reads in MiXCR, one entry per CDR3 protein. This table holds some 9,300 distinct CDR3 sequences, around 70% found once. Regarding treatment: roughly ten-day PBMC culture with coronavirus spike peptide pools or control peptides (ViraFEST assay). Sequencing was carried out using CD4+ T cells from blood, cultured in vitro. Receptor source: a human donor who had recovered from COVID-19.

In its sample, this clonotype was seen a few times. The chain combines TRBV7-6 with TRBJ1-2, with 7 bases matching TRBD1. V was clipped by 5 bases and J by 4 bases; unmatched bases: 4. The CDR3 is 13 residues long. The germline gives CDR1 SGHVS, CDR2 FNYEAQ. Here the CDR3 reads CASSRDRAYGYTF. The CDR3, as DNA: TGTGCCAGCAGCCGCGACAGGGCCTATGGCTACACCTTC.

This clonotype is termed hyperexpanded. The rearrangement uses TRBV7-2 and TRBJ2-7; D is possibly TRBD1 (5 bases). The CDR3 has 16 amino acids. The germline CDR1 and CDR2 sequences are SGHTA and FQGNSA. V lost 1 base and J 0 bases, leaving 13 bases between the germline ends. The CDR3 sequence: CASSLVPGQGSYEQYF. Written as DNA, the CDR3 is TGTGCCAGCAGCTTAGTTCCCGGGCAGGGCTCCTACGAGCAGTACTTC.

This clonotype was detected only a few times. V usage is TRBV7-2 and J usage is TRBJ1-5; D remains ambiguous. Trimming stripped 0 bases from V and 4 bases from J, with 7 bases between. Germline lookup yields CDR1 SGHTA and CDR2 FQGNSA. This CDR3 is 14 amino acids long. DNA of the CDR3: TGTGCCAGCAGCTTAGCGTCAGGAAATCAGCCCCAGCATTTT. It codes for CASSLASGNQPQHF.

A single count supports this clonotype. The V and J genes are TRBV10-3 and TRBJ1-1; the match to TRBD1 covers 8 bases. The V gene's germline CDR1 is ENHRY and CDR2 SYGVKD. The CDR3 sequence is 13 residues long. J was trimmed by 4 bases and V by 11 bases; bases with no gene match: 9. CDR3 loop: CASIGQGVTEAFF. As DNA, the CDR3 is TGTGCCTCCATCGGACAGGGAGTCACTGAAGCTTTCTTT.

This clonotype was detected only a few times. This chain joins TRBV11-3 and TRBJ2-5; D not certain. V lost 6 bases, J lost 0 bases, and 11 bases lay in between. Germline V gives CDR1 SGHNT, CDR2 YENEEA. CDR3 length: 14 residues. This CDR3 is CASRRDQYQETQYF. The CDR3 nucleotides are TGTGCCAGCAGACGAGACCAGTACCAAGAGACCCAGTACTTC. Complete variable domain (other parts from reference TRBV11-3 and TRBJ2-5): EAGVVQSPRYKIIEKKQPVAFWCNPISGHNTLYWYLQNLGQGPELLIRYENEEAVDDSQLPKDRFSAERLKGVDSTLKIQPAELGDSAVYLCASRRDQYQETQYFGPGTRLLVL.

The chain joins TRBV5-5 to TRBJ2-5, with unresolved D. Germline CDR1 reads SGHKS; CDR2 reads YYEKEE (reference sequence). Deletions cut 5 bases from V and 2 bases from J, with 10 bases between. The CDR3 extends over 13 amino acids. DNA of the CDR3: TGTGCCAGCAGACAGAACCAGCAAGAGACCCAGTACTTC. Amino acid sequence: CASRQNQQETQYF. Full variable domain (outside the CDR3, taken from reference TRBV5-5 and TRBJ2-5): DAGVTQSPTHLIKTRGQQVTLRCSPISGHKSVSWYQQVLGQGPQFIFQYYEKEERGRGNFPDRFSARQFPNYSSELNVNALLLGDSALYLCASRQNQQETQYFGPGTRLLVL.

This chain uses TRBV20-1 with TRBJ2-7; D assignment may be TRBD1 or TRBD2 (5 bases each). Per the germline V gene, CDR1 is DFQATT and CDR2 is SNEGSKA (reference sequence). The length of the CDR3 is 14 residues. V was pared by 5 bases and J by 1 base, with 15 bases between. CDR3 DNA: TGCAGTGCTCTCGGGACCGTAAGTTCCTACGAGCAGTACTTC. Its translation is CSALGTVSSYEQYF.

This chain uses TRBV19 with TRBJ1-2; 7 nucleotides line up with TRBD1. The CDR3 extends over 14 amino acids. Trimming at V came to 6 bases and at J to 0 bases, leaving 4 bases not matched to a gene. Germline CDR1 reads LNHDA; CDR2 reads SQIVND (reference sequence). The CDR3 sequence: CASSGQATNYGYTF. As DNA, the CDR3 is TGTGCCAGTAGCGGACAGGCAACTAACTATGGCTACACCTTC. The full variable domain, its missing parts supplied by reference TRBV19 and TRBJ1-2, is DGGITQSPKYLFRKEGQNVTLSCEQNLNHDAMYWYRQDPGQGLRLIYYSQIVNDFQKGDIAEGYSVSREKKESFPLTVTSAQKNPTAFYLCASSGQATNYGYTFGSGTRLTVV.

The CDR3 reads CASSLGPAGYGYTF. The CDR3 region has the DNA TGTGCCAGCAGTTTAGGACCGGCGGGCTATGGCTACACCTTC. V usage is TRBV27 and J usage is TRBJ1-2; D gene ambiguous. Germline V lookup: CDR1 MNHEY, CDR2 SMNVEV (reference sequence). There are 14 residues in the CDR3. V was shortened by 2 bases and J by 4 bases, with 11 bases between the two germline ends.

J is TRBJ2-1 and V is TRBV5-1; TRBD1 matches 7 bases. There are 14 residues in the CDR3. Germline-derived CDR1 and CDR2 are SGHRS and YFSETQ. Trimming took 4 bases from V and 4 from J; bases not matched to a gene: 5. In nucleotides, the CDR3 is TGCGCCAGCAGCGTCGGGACAGAATACAATGAGCAGTTCTTC. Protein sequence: CASSVGTEYNEQFF.

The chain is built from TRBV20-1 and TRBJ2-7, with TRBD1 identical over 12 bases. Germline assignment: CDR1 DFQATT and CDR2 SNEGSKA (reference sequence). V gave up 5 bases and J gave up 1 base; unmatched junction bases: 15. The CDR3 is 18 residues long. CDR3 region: CSALPGQGANQRSYEQYF. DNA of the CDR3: TGCAGTGCTTTACCGGGACAGGGGGCGAATCAACGTTCCTACGAGCAGTACTTC.